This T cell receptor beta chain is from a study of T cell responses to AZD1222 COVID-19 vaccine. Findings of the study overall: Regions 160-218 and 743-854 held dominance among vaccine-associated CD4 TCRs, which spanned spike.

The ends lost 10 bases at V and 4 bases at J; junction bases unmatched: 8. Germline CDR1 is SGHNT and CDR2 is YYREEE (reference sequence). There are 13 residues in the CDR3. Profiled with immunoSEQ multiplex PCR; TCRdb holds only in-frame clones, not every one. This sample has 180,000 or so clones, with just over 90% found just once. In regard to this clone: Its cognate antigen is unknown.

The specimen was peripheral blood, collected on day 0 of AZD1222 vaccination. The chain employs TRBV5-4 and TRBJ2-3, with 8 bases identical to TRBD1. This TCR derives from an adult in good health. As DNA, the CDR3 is TGTGCCCCCGGGGCAGGGGGCGCAGATACGCAGTATTTT. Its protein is CAPGAGGADTQYF.